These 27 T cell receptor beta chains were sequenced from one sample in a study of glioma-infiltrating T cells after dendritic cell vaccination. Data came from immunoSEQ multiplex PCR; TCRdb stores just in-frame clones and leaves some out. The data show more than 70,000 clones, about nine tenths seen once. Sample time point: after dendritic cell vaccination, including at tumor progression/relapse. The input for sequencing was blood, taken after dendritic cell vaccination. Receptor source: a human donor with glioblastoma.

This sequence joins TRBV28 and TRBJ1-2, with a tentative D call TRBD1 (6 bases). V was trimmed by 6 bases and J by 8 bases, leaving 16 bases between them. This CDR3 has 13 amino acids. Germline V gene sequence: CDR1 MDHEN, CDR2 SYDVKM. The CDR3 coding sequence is TGTGCCAGCAGGGACAGTCAGGCGGGCGGCTACACCTTC. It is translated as CASRDSQAGGYTF.

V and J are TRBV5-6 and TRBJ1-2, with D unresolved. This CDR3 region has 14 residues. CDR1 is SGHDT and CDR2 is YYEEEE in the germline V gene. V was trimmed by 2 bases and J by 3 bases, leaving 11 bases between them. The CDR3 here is CASSFPRYDYGYTF. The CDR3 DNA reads TGTGCCAGCAGCTTCCCCCGCTACGACTATGGCTACACCTTC.

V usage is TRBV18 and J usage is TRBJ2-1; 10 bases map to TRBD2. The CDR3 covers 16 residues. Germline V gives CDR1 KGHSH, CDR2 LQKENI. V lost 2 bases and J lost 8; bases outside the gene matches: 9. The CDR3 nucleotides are TGTGCCAGCTCACCAGGCGCTAGCGGGGGTTCGGATGAGCAGTTCTTC. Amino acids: CASSPGASGGSDEQFF.

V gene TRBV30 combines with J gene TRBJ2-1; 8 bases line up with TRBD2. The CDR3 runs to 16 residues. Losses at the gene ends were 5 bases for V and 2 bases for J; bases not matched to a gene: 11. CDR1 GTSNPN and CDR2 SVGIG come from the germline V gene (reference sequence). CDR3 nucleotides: TGTGCCTGGGGCGGTAGTCCGGGAGGGCCCTACAATGAGCAGTTCTTC. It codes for CAWGGSPGGPYNEQFF. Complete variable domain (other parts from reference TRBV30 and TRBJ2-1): SQTIHQWPATLVQPVGSPLSLECTVEGTSNPNLYWYRQAAGRGLQLLFYSVGIGQISSEVPQNLSASRPQDRQFILSSKKLLLSDSGFYLCAWGGSPGGPYNEQFFGPGTRLTVL.

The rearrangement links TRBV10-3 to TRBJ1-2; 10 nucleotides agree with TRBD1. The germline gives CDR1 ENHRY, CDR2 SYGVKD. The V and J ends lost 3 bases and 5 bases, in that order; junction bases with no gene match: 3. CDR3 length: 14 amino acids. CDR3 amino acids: CAISEGTGAYGYTF. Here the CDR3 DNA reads TGTGCCATCAGTGAAGGGACAGGGGCGTATGGCTACACCTTC.

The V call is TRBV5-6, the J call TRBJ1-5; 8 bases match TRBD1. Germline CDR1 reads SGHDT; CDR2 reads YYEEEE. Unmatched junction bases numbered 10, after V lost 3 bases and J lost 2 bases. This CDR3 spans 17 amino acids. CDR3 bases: TGTGCCAGCAGCTCGGGATGGACAGGGAAGGGCAATCAGCCCCAGCATTTT. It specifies CASSSGWTGKGNQPQHF.

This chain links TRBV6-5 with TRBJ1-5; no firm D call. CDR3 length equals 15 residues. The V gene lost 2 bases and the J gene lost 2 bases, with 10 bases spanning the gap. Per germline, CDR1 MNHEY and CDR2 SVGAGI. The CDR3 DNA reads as TGTGCCAGCAGTTACGCGGGAGAGGGCAATCAGCCCCAGCATTTT. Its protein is CASSYAGEGNQPQHF.

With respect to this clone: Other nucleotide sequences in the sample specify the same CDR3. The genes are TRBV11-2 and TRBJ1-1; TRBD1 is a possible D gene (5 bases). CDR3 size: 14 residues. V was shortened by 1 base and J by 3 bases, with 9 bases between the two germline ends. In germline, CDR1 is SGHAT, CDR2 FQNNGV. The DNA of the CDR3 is TGTGCCAGCAGCTTAGGACCAGGGTACACTGAAGCTTTCTTT. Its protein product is CASSLGPGYTEAFF.

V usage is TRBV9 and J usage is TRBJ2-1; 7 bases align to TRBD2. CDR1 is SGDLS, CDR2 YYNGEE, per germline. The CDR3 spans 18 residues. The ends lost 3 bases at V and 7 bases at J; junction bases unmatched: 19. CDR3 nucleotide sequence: TGTGCCAGCAGCGACCCAGCGGGGCTACAGCCGTCGGCAAATGAGCAGTTCTTC. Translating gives CASSDPAGLQPSANEQFF.

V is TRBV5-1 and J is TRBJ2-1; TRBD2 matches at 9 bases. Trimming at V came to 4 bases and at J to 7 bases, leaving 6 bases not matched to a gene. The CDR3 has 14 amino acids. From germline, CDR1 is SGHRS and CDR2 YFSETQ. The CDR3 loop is CASSLLAGENEQFF. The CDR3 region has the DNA TGCGCCAGCAGCCTTTTAGCGGGAGAGAATGAGCAGTTCTTC.

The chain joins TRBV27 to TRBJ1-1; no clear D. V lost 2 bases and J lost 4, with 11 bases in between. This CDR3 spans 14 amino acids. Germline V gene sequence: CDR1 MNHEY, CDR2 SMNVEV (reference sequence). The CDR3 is CASSLRLGTTEAFF. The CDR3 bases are TGTGCCAGCAGTTTAAGACTGGGTACCACTGAAGCTTTCTTT.

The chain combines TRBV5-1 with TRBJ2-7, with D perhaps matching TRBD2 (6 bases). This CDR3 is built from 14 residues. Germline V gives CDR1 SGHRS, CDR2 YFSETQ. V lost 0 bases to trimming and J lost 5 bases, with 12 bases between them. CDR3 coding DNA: TGCGCCAGCAGCTTGGGCGGAGGGCCGGACGAGCAGTACTTC. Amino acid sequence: CASSLGGGPDEQYF.

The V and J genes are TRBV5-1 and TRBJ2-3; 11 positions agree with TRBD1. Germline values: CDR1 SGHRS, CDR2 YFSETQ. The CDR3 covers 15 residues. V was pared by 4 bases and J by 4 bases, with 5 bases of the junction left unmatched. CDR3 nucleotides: TGCGCCAGCAGCAGGACAGGGGGCATCGCAGATACGCAGTATTTT. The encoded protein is CASSRTGGIADTQYF. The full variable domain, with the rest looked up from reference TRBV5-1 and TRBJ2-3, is KAGVTQTPRYLIKTRGQQVTLSCSPISGHRSVSWYQQTPGQGLQFLFEYFSETQRNKGNFPGRFSGRQFSNSRSEMNVSTLELGDSALYLCASSRTGGIADTQYFGPGTRLTVL.

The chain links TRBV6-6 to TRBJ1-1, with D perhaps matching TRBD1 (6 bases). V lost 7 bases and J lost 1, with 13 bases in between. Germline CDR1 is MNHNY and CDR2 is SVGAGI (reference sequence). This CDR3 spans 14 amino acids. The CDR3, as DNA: TGTGCCAGCACCTTATCGACAGGGAACACTGAAGCTTTCTTT. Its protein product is CASTLSTGNTEAFF.

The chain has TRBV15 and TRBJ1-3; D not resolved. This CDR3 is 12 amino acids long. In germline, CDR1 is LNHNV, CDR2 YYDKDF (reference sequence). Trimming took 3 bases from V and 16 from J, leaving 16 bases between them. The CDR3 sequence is CATSRAFEGRYF. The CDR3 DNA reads TGTGCCACCAGCAGGGCCTTCGAGGGCAGGTATTTT.

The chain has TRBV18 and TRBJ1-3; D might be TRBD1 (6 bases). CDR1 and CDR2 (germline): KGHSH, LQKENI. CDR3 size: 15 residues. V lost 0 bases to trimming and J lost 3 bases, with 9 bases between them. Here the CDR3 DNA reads TGTGCCAGCTCACCACCCGACAGGTTTGGAAACACCATATATTTT. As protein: CASSPPDRFGNTIYF.

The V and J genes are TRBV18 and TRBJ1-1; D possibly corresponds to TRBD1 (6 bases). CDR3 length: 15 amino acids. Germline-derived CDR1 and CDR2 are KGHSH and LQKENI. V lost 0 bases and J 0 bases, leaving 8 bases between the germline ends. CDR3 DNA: TGTGCCAGCTCACCACCGGGACAAATGAACACTGAAGCTTTCTTT. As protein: CASSPPGQMNTEAFF. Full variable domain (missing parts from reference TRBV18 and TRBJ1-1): NAGVMQNPRHLVRRRGQEARLRCSPMKGHSHVYWYRQLPEEGLKFMVYLQKENIIDESGMPKERFSAEFPKEGPSILRIQQVVRGDSAAYFCASSPPGQMNTEAFFGQGTRLTVV.

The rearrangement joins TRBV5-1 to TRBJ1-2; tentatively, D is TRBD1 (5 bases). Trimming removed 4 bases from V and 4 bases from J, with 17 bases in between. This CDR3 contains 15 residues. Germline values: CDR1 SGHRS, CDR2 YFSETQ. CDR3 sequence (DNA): TGCGCCAGCAGCATTAGACAGTTCCAGGGCTATGGCTACACCTTC. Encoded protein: CASSIRQFQGYGYTF.

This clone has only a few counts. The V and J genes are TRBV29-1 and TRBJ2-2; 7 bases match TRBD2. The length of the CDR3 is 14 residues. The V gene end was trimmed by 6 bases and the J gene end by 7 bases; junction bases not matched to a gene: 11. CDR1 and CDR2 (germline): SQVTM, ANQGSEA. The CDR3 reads CSVGLLAGVGELFF. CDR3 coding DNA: TGCAGCGTGGGCTTACTGGCGGGGGTCGGGGAGCTGTTTTTT.

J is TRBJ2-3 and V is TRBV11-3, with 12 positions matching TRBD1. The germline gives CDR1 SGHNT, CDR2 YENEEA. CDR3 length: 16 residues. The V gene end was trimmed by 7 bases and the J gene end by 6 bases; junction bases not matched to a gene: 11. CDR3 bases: TGTGCCAGCAAAAAGCCGGGACAGGGGGCAAGGGATACGCAGTATTTT. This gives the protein CASKKPGQGARDTQYF.

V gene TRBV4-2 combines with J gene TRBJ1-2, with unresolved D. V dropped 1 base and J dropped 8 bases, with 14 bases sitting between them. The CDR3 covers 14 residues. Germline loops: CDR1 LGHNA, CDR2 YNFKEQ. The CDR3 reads CASSQVRELGGYTF. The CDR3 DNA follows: TGTGCCAGCAGCCAAGTTAGGGAGCTTGGGGGCTACACCTTC.

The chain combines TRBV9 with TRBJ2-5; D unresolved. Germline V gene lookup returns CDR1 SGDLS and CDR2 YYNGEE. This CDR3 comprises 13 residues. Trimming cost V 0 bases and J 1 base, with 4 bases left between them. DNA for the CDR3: TGTGCCAGCAGCGTAGGACTCCAAGAGACCCAGTACTTC. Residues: CASSVGLQETQYF.

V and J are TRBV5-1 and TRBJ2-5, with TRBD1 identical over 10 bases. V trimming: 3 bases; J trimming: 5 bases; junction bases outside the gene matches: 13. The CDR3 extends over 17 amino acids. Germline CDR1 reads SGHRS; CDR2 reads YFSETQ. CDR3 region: CASSSGQGTGIWETQYF. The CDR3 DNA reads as TGCGCCAGCAGCTCGGGACAGGGGACGGGCATTTGGGAGACCCAGTACTTC.

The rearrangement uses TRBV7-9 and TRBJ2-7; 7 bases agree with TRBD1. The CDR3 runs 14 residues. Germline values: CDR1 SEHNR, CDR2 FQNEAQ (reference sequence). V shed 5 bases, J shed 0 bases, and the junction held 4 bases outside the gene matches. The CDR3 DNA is TGTGCCAGCAGCGCCCGACAGGGCTCCTACGAGCAGTACTTC. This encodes CASSARQGSYEQYF.

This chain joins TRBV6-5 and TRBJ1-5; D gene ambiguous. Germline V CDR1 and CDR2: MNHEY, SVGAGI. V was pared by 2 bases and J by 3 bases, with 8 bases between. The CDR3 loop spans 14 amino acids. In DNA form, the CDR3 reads TGTGCCAGCAGTTACCGGGGTCCCAATCAGCCCCAGCATTTT. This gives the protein CASSYRGPNQPQHF.

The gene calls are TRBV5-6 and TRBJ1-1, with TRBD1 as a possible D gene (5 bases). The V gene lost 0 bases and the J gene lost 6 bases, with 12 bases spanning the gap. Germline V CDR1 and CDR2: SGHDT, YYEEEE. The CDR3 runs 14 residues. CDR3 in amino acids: CASSLAGSSPEAFF. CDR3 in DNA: TGTGCCAGCAGCTTGGCAGGGTCATCCCCTGAAGCTTTCTTT.

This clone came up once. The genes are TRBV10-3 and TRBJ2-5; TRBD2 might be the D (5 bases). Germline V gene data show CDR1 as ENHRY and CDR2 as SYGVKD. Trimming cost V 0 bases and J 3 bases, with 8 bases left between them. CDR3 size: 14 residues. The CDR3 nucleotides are TGTGCCATCAGTGAGTCGGCGGGTAAAGAGACCCAGTACTTC. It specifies CAISESAGKETQYF.